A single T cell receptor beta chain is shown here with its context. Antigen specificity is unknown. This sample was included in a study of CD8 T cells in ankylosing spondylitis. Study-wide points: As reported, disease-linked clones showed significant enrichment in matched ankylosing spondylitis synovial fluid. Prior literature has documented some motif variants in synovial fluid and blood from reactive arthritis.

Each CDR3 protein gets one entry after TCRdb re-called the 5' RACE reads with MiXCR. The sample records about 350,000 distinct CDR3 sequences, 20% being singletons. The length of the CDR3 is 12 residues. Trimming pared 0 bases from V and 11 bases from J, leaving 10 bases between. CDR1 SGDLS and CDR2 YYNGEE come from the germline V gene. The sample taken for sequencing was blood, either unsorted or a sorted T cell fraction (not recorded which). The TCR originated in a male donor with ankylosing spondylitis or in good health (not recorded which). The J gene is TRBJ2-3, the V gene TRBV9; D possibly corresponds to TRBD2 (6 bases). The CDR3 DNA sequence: TGTGCCAGCAGCGTAGACACTAGCAGGCAGTATTTT. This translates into CASSVDTSRQYF.